This T cell receptor (beta chain) stems from a study of T cells in women clearing cervical HPV infection listed by TCRdb under 2018. For the study in its entirety: The cases were 20 to 25 women with histologically confirmed HPV16-related CIN3 or worse, and 2 of those women had invasive cancers. HLA typing was available for only a few women, so HLA type could not be excluded as a confounder. Cases had a median age of almost 35 years compared with roughly 41 for controls, and baseline characteristics showed no significant differences between the groups. Blood from cases was collected at the visit where the lesion was first found, while blood from controls was collected once the infection could no longer be detected. In the parent cohort, about 10,000 women aged 18 or older were enrolled in Guanacaste, Costa Rica, during about 1992 to 1994 and then followed for less than 8 years. Cases and controls were matched on year of sample collection and on age within five years. For cases, the median interval between lesion detection and blood sampling was more than 130 days, with an interquartile range of 90 to 200 days. The controls were fewer than 30 women whose single incident HPV16 infection cleared within 12 months with no development of precancer or cancer. The exploratory proof-of-principle case-control study was nested within the Guanacaste HPV Natural History Study in Costa Rica and compared TCR repertoires across cervical HPV16 outcomes. Five blinded duplicates per group were added as quality controls, giving around 60 samples: 50 or so participants and around ten replicates. Points the paper makes about the study in general: Because the number of T cells per sample was unknown, the richness differences could reflect varying T-cell content rather than repertoire biology. Random forest classifiers combining richness and V gene abundances distinguished cases from controls with an estimated AUC of approximately 0.8. CIN3+ cases had significantly higher TCR repertoire richness than controls across sequencing depths, but evenness did not differ between the groups. The cross-sectional design could not show whether the associations came before the infection or were a result of it, and neither effector/memory subsets nor HPV-specific T cells were isolated.

As regards this clone: No cognate antigen has been identified for it.

Every participant had a single incident cervical HPV16 infection, and prevalent HPV16 infections were excluded. Cervical HPV DNA was detected with MY09/MY11 PCR, and genotyping was done with dot-blot hybridization. Fifteen mL of heparinized blood were centrifuged, and the buffy coat was split into aliquots, frozen at -30 degrees C, and then kept at -80 degrees C. QIAGEN kits were used to extract genomic DNA from the buffy coat specimens. The immunoSEQ assay used multiplex PCR to amplify TCR beta CDR3 regions from an average of approximately 1,200 ng of genomic DNA per sample. Primer bias was corrected in the assay by using a complete synthetic TCR repertoire to establish an amplification baseline. Amplicons were sequenced on the Illumina platform. The authors processed their data as follows. Sequences were error-corrected by clustering with frequency ratios and a modified nearest-neighbor algorithm, then analyzed in the immunoSEQ Analyzer with IMGT gene definitions. At each rarefaction depth, TCR richness and evenness were averaged across 20 rarefaction repeats, and any sample with fewer sequences than the depth was left out. Relative abundances of V, D and J genes were compared between groups using Wilcoxon rank sum tests, with FDR correction applied. For the blinded duplicates, the intraclass correlation was 95% to 97% for TCR richness and averaged roughly 79% across about 66 gene segments. TCRdb took over this immuneACCESS table, retaining in-frame rearrangements with V and J assigned. Such tables are incomplete; in checked studies, under half of the missing clones stem from an unresolved V gene, and the remainder is unexplained. That table is the source of V, J and clone size, and D and trimming were worked out from the DNA. The table for this sample records 20,000 to 25,000 clones. 2% to 3% of the sample comes from the top ten.

Sequencing used blood buffy coat. This sequence was found in a woman aged 18 to 75 with a cervical HPV16 infection that either progressed to CIN3+ or cleared (not recorded which).

CDR3 sequence: CSAGQSNQPQHF. Partial CDR3 DNA: TGCAGTGCGGGACAAAGCAATCAGCCC. The chain uses TRBV20-1 and TRBJ1-5; TRBD1 is a possible D gene, resting on 6 matching bases. Read sequence stops 3 residues before the CDR3 end, and the germline J gene provides the missing end. Trimming at the junction amounts to 6 bases on V and 1 base on J, and the germline ends lie 7 bases apart. Reading the germline V gene (reference sequence) gives CDR1 DFQATT and CDR2 SNEGSKA. The CDR3 spans 12 residues, from the cysteine through the phenylalanine. Part of the CDR3 DNA is given, 27 bases translated from base 1.